Here is one T cell receptor beta chain with its context. The sample belongs to a study of blood T cell repertoires in COVID-19. Study as a whole: Spain, Italy and the United States supplied samples that represented acute and convalescent COVID-19.

TCRdb keeps only in-frame clones here, not all; method: immunoSEQ multiplex PCR. In the table there are around 100,000 clones, roughly 82% of which are singletons. The source is a man between 60 and 75 years old with acute or convalescent COVID-19. Sequenced material: peripheral blood.

The CDR3 spells CASTLIRDRPGWVQHF. The CDR3 coding sequence is TGTGCCAGCACCCTCATAAGGGACAGACCGGGTTGGGTCCAGCATTTT. The rearrangement joins TRBV6-4 to TRBJ1-5; 7 bases match TRBD1. J gave up 12 bases and V 7 bases, and 21 bases lay outside the gene matches. CDR1 MRHNA and CDR2 SNTAGT come from the germline V gene. The CDR3 is made up of 16 amino acids.